This T cell receptor beta chain emerged from a study of cytomegalovirus exposure and HLA in healthy donors (dated by TCRdb to between 2016 and 2019). With respect to the entire study: An earlier analysis of approximately 550 of the donors reported about 250 Gb of sequence data and 100 million to 130 million unique TCR beta sequences from 190 million or so T cells. Roughly 300 gigabases of sequencing data and approximately 91 million unique TCR sequences made up an early release that covered approximately 700 HLA-typed donors. The genetic ancestry cluster associated with self-reported Caucasian donors included 81% of the approximately 410 genotyped donors. The study aimed to test whether cataloging public T cell receptors could reveal signatures of past pathogen exposure. The study profiled the T cell repertoires of some 610 subjects by immunosequencing and related them to cytomegalovirus serostatus. In addition to the first cohort of approximately 650 subjects, a separate validation cohort of 120 different subjects was used. To predict cytomegalovirus infection status, the study brought together high-throughput TCR immunosequencing, statistical association of individual TCRs with disease status, and machine learning. A later analysis re-analyzed previously published TCR beta repertoires from 666 donors and added high-resolution HLA genotyping to study TCR occurrence patterns. Rather than using new phenotypic data, the later analysis identified candidate immune exposures from TCR beta sequences and from how often those sequences occurred across donors. An earlier analysis of several hundred of the donors applied high-throughput TCR beta sequencing to assess whether each TCR beta V gene segment acted as functional or pseudogenic. Donor age, sex, ethnicity and CMV serostatus were compiled alongside the repertoire data. In a later genetic analysis, genome-wide SNP genotypes for about 55% of the 666 donors were used, and that subset was treated as a discovery cohort. All discovery cohort repertoires had been generated on a single sequencing platform. HLA typing covered class I and class II loci at four-digit resolution. The number of typed donors differed by locus: about 620-640 for A, B, C, DRB1 and DQB1; approximately 520 for DQA1; 606 for DPA1; and 450 to 480 for DPB1. Roughly 5 DR-DQ haplotypes were handled as single units for association and clustering, since linkage in the cohort was strong. Among 398 genotyped donors of the cohort, an average of about 240,000 unique TCR beta nucleotide sequences was sequenced per donor, of which approximately 19% were non-productive. Study-wide conclusions, independent of this receptor: An earlier analysis of approximately 600 of the donors showed that most TCR beta V segments appeared in productive rearrangements either about 90% or about 30% of the time, which broadly matched IMGT annotations. A few of the identified cytomegalovirus-associated TCR beta chains were confirmed in vitro to be specific for cytomegalovirus antigens. A total of roughly 160 TCR beta chains were listed by the study as associated with cytomegalovirus. A cluster of highly shared sequence variants was judged likely to represent a technical artifact of the sequencing pipeline. Cytomegalovirus status was reported to be diagnosed by the classifier with high specificity and sensitivity in both the original and validation cohorts. Because the 87-base-pair reads could not distinguish some IMGT-functional V segments, including TRBV6-2 and TRBV6-3, those segments were excluded. Linkage disequilibrium might explain the correlated functional status among segregating V segments, but an unknown experimental factor could not be ruled out. Compared with the approximately 710-donor mean, donors in an Asian-associated ancestry cluster had fewer N-insertions in productive TCRs, according to a later genetic analysis. In a later analysis, most CMV-associated TCR beta chains were found to appear HLA-restricted, with HLA associations seemingly driven largely by CMV exposure. A later analysis found that TCR association rates varied across HLA loci, with DRB1 alleles showing the most associated TCRs and HLA-C alleles the fewest. The authors suggested that the approach could potentially be generalized to other disease states and immunological phenotypes. Presence/absence analyses assumed roughly uniform sequencing depth across donors, an assumption that may not hold. In a later analysis, several top co-occurrence clusters were reported to appear linked to parvovirus B19, influenza, CMV and Epstein-Barr virus. Because counts were too low, fewer than 20 rarely observed V segments, including chromosome 9 orphons, were excluded from the earlier analysis of several hundred of the donors. In a later genetic analysis, a missense DCLRE1C variant was associated with V-gene and J-gene trimming of TCR beta chains, and the association was replicated in an independent cohort. Assigning TCR associations to individual alleles was difficult when HLA alleles, especially DR and DQ, strongly co-occurred. Most TCR sequences were seen in very few donors, while some public TCRs were found in many individuals. A further reported finding was that TCR beta sequences accurately predicted the HLA-A and HLA-B alleles for most subjects in the first cohort. In a later analysis, HLA-associated TCR beta chains showed more clonal expansion and lower generation probabilities than non-associated chains that were equally common. HLA typing was unavailable for some donors at each locus, so association tests used only the typed subset. CMV serostatus was the only immune exposure information available for the cohort. The cohort was sequenced for TCR beta chains only, and without alpha or paired-chain data the features that could be detected were limited. In a later analysis, some 18,000 TCR beta sequences were associated with specific HLA alleles at a false discovery rate of 0.05.

The library was generated by the immunoSEQ multiplex PCR assay. A mixture of 60 forward primers for TCR Vbeta segments and 13 reverse primers for TCR Jbeta segments was used in the multiplex PCR. Amplification of the CDR3 region of rearranged TCR beta genes was performed with a multiplex PCR assay on genomic DNA. On the Illumina HiSeq System, the amplified TCR beta libraries were sequenced as 87-base-pair reads. The authors' analysis ran thus. A later analysis counted 65 million to 90 million unique TCR beta chains across the 500 to 850 repertoires, and around 9.9 million of these chains were shared by at least two donors. To remove PCR and sequencing errors, raw reads were error-corrected and collapsed into unique sequences using a nearest-neighbor algorithm that merged closely related sequences. To assign V, D and J gene segments, CDR3 sequences were aligned to IMGT reference sequences. For a sequence to be retained, at least a six-nucleotide match to both a V gene segment and a J gene segment was required. Rearrangements were called productive when the CDR3 lacked stop codons and stayed in frame with V and J; all others were non-productive. CDR3 was defined according to IMGT convention as the region running from the second conserved V-encoded cysteine to the conserved J-encoded phenylalanine. Sequences without an unambiguous match to a single V gene segment were excluded from the earlier analysis of about 630 of the donors. In an earlier analysis of about 590 of the donors, a V segment was called functional when productive rearrangements were above 56.7%, and segregating when the standard deviation between donors exceeded 5%. To diagnose cytomegalovirus status from the catalog of TCR beta chain sequences, a statistical classification framework was built. A later analysis assigned V and J genes by comparing TCR nucleotide sequences with IMGT/GENE-DB human TR gene sequences. The TCRdist pipeline was used in a later analysis to assign CDR3 sequences and most-parsimonious VDJ recombination scenarios. In a later analysis, each TCR beta chain was defined by its CDR3 amino acid sequence together with its V-gene family, and reads without a unique V-gene family were excluded. A later analysis removed several hundred highly shared, low-generation-probability nucleotide sequences to deal with suspected cross-contamination and a sequencing artifact. In a later analysis, a clonal expansion index for each public chain was calculated from normalized within-repertoire ranks of inferred template counts. A later analysis computed generation probabilities with a VDJ recombination model fitted to out-of-frame rearrangements, and checked the results against IGoR. A later analysis scored TCR-TCR, TCR-HLA and TCR-CMV co-occurrence with hypergeometric tests, applying a repertoire-size bias correction to TCR pairs. In a later analysis, false discovery rates were estimated by permuting HLA or CMV assignments 20 times. In a later analysis, co-occurring TCRs were grouped with DBSCAN, and TCRdist sequence similarity was added when clustering was performed within HLA-allele-positive subsets. Repertoires with fewer than 30,000 or more than 120,000 public chains, plus five repertoires with anomalous nucleotide sharing, were excluded from co-occurrence clustering. TCRdb limited this immuneACCESS table to in-frame rearrangements with V and J called. A share of clones is missing; checked studies link under half to unresolved V genes, and the rest is unexplained. That table furnishes V, J and clone size, whereas the DNA furnished D and trimming. The sample includes about 160,000 clones, with about 80% observed a single time. 2% to 2.5% of the sample lies in the top ten.

In the germline V gene, CDR1 corresponds to MNHEY and CDR2 to SVGAGI. V is cut by 4 bases and J by 2 bases, and the space between the germline ends is 9 bases. Taken from cysteine to phenylalanine, the CDR3 has 14 residues. Only CDR3 DNA is held: 42 bases, read in frame from base 1. The cohort was made up of 500 to 800 healthy bone marrow donors. At the time of sampling, every cohort member was nominally healthy, though immune exposures that went unrecorded were likely present. The donor tested CMV seronegative, placing the donor among the approximately 360 seronegative members of the cohort. A peripheral blood sample was collected from each donor, and TCR beta sequencing was performed on peripheral blood mononuclear cells. The Qiagen DNeasy Blood Extraction Kit was used to extract genomic DNA from the blood cell samples. As regards this clone: The antigen it binds to is not known. It has no much larger one-base neighbor in the sample; base qualities were not kept.

Sequenced sample: PBMCs. The chain joins TRBV6-5 to TRBJ2-1; a tentative D match to TRBD2 spans 5 bases. This clonotype was sampled from a man aged 35 to 55 in good health and CMV-seronegative. The CDR3 has the sequence CASSWSGPYNEQFF. The bases are TGTGCCAGCAGTTGGAGCGGTCCCTACAATGAGCAGTTCTTC.